The TCR beta chain under discussion was sequenced for a study of post-analysis software for immune sequencing data. Notes on the study in general: By F measure, strong co-clustering occurred among samples prepared in the same batch. Controls' normalized Chao1 diversity significantly exceeded that of multiple sclerosis patients. A handful of TRBV segments were significantly more frequent in patients than in controls. TRBV5-6, TRBV5-1 and TRBV20-1 were among these segments.

The TCR beta cDNA libraries carried unique molecular identifiers. MiXCR, run by TCRdb on the PCR reads, gives a single entry per CDR3 protein. The data hold 650,000 to 850,000 distinct CDR3 sequences, with approximately 57% observed a single time. About this clonotype: What it binds is unknown.

Germline values: CDR1 SGHRS, CDR2 YFSETQ. The length of the CDR3 is 17 residues. Sequencing input: blood. The chain uses TRBV5-1 and TRBJ2-4; D may be TRBD1 or TRBD2 (5 bases each). The J call may not be correct, given that the DNA end is closer to TRBJ2-7. This receptor was taken from a girl aged 10 to 17 with multiple sclerosis. The CDR3 bases are TGCGCCAGCAGCTTGGCCACGGGGACGGGACCCAAGTACGAGCAGTACTTC. Residues: CASSLATGTGPKYEQYF.